Detailed here is one TCR beta chain. Original data processing: Using reference gene primer amplification, nucleated cell counts were estimated. The method was immunoSEQ multiplex PCR; TCRdb's version includes in-frame clones alone and lacks a portion of them. The V and J calls and clone size come from that table; D and trimming were worked out from the DNA. The table has 160,000 or so clones, approximately 86% seen once. Germline CDR1 SGHRS, CDR2 YFSETQ. The CDR3 consists of 15 residues. Unmatched junction bases numbered 3, after V lost 2 bases and J lost 2 bases. The entry originates in a study of blood T cell repertoires in COVID-19. Overall study context: The origin of the acute and convalescent COVID-19 samples was the United States, Italy and Spain. From T cells, B-cell-depleted T cells, or PBMCs came the material, which was cDNA or gDNA.

The sample taken for sequencing was peripheral blood. The source is a woman in her seventies with acute or convalescent COVID-19. The gene calls are TRBV5-1 and TRBJ2-3; TRBD2 agrees at 9 bases. The CDR3 loop reads CASSLGGGDTDTQYF. The CDR3 DNA is TGCGCCAGCAGCTTAGGCGGGGGGGACACAGATACGCAGTATTTT.